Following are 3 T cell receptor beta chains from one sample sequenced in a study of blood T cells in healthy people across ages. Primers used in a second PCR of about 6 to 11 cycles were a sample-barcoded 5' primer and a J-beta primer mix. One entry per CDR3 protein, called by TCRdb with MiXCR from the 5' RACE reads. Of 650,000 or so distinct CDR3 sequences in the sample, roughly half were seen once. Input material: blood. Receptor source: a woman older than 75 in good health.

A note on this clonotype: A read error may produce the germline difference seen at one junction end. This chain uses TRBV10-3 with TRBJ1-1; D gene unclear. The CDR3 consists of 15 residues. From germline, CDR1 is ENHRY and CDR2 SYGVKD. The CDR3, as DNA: TGTGCCATTAGTGAGGCTCGGAGGGTTAACACTGAAGCTTTCTTT. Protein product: CAISEARRVNTEAFF.

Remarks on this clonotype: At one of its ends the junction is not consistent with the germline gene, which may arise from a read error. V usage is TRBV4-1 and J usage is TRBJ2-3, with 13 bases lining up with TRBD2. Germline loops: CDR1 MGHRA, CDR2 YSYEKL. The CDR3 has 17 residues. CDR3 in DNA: TGCGCTAGCAGCCGCCTGACTAGCGGGAGGCGCACAGATACGCAGTATTTT. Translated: CASSRLTSGRRTDTQYF.

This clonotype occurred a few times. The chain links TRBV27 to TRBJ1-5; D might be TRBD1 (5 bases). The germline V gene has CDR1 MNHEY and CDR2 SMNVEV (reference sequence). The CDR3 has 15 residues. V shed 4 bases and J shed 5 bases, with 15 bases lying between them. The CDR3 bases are TGTGCCAGCAGTTCGGGTGGGGGGGAAGATCAGCCCCAGCATTTT. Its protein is CASSSGGGEDQPQHF.